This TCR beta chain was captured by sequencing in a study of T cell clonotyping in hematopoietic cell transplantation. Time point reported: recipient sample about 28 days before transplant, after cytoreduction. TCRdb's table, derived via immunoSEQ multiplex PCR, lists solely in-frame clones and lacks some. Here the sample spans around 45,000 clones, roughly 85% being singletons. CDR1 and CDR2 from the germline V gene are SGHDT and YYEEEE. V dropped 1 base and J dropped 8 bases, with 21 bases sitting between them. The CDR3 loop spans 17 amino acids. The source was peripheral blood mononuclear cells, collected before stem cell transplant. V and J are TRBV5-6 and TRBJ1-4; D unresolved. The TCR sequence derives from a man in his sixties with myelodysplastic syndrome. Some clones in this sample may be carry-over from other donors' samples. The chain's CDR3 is CASSLLTPGSGSEKLFF. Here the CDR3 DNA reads TGTGCCAGCAGCTTGTTAACCCCAGGATCCGGTAGCGAAAAACTGTTTTTT.